These 23 T cell receptor beta chains originate from one sample sequenced in a study of blood T cells in healthy people across ages. The second PCR ran roughly 6 to 12 cycles with a sample-barcoded 5' primer and J-beta primers. From the 5' RACE reads, TCRdb called clonotypes with MiXCR, one entry per CDR3 protein. The data hold 550,000 to 700,000 distinct CDR3 sequences, with 27% observed a single time. Source material: blood. The source of these receptors is a woman between 65 and 79 years old in good health.

This clonotype has only a few counts. The CDR3 DNA reads as TGTGCCAGCAGCTTAATGTCGCTAGCGGGGCACACCGGGGAGCTGTTTTTT. This codes for CASSLMSLAGHTGELFF. The V call is TRBV11-2, the J call TRBJ2-2; 9 bases are a match to TRBD2. This CDR3 has 17 residues. With 2 bases clipped from V and 3 bases from J, the junction kept 7 bases outside the gene matches. CDR1 is SGHAT and CDR2 is FQNNGV in the germline V gene.

The table lists this clonotype with many counts. The CDR3 reads CSARPGQAVVTEAFF. The CDR3 coding sequence is TGCAGTGCTAGGCCGGGACAAGCCGTTGTCACTGAAGCTTTCTTT. The V call is TRBV20-1, the J call TRBJ1-1, with a possible D match to TRBD1 (6 bases). Trimming stripped 3 bases from V and 4 bases from J, with 18 bases between. This CDR3 is 15 amino acids long. The germline gives CDR1 DFQATT, CDR2 SNEGSKA (reference sequence).

This chain links TRBV6-5 with TRBJ2-3, with no clear D. The CDR3 runs to 14 residues. Germline V CDR1 and CDR2: MNHEY, SVGAGI. Trimming shortened V by 0 bases and J by 4 bases, and 8 bases separated the two germline ends. The CDR3 protein is CASSYSIGPDTQYF. CDR3 DNA: TGTGCCAGCAGTTACTCGATCGGACCAGATACGCAGTATTTT.

The CDR3 reads CASSSTLESTDTQYF. In DNA form, the CDR3 reads TGCGCCAGCAGCTCCACGCTCGAGAGCACAGATACGCAGTATTTT. V and J are TRBV5-1 and TRBJ2-3; no clear D gene. The length of the CDR3 is 15 residues. Germline values: CDR1 SGHRS, CDR2 YFSETQ. V gave up 3 bases and J gave up 0 bases, with 11 bases separating them.

This clonotype has more than one count but fewer than ten. V is TRBV7-2 and J is TRBJ2-3; D unclear. The germline V gene has CDR1 SGHTA and CDR2 FQGNSA. CDR3 length equals 14 residues. V lost 3 bases and J lost 4, with 11 bases in between. CDR3 in amino acids: CASSFSLTSDTQYF. As DNA, the CDR3 is TGTGCCAGCAGCTTCTCTCTAACGTCAGATACGCAGTATTTT.

CDR3 sequence (DNA): TGTGCCAGCAGCCCAGAAAGGGTTACGAACACCGGGGAGCTGTTTTTT. Translating gives CASSPERVTNTGELFF. The chain uses TRBV16 and TRBJ2-2, with D uncertain. V lost 4 bases, J lost 0 bases, and 12 bases lay in between. The CDR3 has 16 residues. The germline CDR1 and CDR2 sequences are KGHSY and FQNENV.

This chain joins TRBV11-2 and TRBJ2-3; D gene unclear. Trimming cost V 1 base and J 3 bases, with 8 bases left between them. The CDR3 loop spans 14 amino acids. Germline V gene sequence: CDR1 SGHAT, CDR2 FQNNGV. The CDR3 DNA follows: TGTGCCAGCAGCTTAGGGGGATTTACAGATACGCAGTATTTT. Its protein is CASSLGGFTDTQYF.

This clonotype was counted once. As DNA, the CDR3 is TGTGCCAGCAGTTTAAGCCTAGACGGGGTAAGAGGCTACACCTTC. Translation gives CASSLSLDGVRGYTF. The chain recombines TRBV27 with TRBJ1-2; D remains unclear. The germline V gene has CDR1 MNHEY and CDR2 SMNVEV (reference sequence). The CDR3 runs to 15 residues. Trimming removed 2 bases from V and 8 bases from J, with 18 bases in between.

In the case of this clonotype: An end of the junction differs from the germline gene, which may be a read error. This sequence joins TRBV20-1 and TRBJ2-5; 8 positions match TRBD1. Germline-derived CDR1 and CDR2 are DFQATT and SNEGSKA (reference sequence). The CDR3 is 13 amino acids. CDR3 DNA sequence: TGCAGTGCTCCAACAGGGGGTCAAGGGACCCAGTACTTC. This sequence encodes CSAPTGGQGTQYF.

This clonotype has a handful of counts. V usage is TRBV9 and J usage is TRBJ1-1; no clear D gene. Trimming stripped 0 bases from V and 0 bases from J, with 6 bases between. The CDR3 sequence is 14 residues long. Per germline, CDR1 SGDLS and CDR2 YYNGEE. The CDR3, as DNA: TGTGCCAGCAGCGTAGACTCGTTGAACACTGAAGCTTTCTTT. This encodes CASSVDSLNTEAFF. Variable domain in full (rest from reference TRBV9 and TRBJ1-1): DSGVTQTPKHLITATGQRVTLRCSPRSGDLSVYWYQQSLDQGLQFLIQYYNGEERAKGNILERFSAQQFPDLHSELNLSSLELGDSALYFCASSVDSLNTEAFFGQGTRLTVV.

Only a few counts were recorded for this clonotype. V usage is TRBV5-1 and J usage is TRBJ2-7, with D possibly matching TRBD1 (6 bases). V lost 0 bases, J lost 0 bases, and 10 bases lay in between. The CDR3 totals 15 residues. Germline values: CDR1 SGHRS, CDR2 YFSETQ. CDR3 DNA: TGCGCCAGCAGCTTGGCTGGGGGCGCCTCCTACGAGCAGTACTTC. Its translation: CASSLAGGASYEQYF.

The chain uses TRBV12-3 or TRBV12-4 and TRBJ2-3; D might be TRBD2 (6 bases). Between the trimmed V and J ends, which lost 4 bases and 6 bases, there was a span of 8 bases. The CDR3 length is 12 residues. The CDR3 DNA reads as TGTGCCAGCAGTTCCCGGGAGGATACGCAGTATTTT. The encoded protein is CASSSREDTQYF.

The chain couples TRBV5-1 to TRBJ1-1, with unresolved D. The germline gives CDR1 SGHRS, CDR2 YFSETQ. Trimming stripped 5 bases from V and 3 bases from J, with 11 bases between. This CDR3 spans 13 amino acids. The CDR3 loop reads CASSVRIDTEAFF. The CDR3, as DNA: TGCGCCAGCAGTGTGAGAATCGACACTGAAGCTTTCTTT.

This clonotype was detected only a few times. The genes are TRBV5-1 and TRBJ2-7; D is possibly TRBD2 (5 bases). Germline V gene sequence: CDR1 SGHRS, CDR2 YFSETQ. The CDR3 has 16 amino acids. Trimming took off 3 bases at V and 0 bases at J, with 16 bases between the two ends. For the CDR3, the DNA is TGCGCCAGCAGCTCGAGAACTACTGGGAGCTCCTACGAGCAGTACTTC. Protein product: CASSSRTTGSSYEQYF.

The rearrangement uses TRBV18 and TRBJ1-2, with 9 bases lining up with TRBD1. Germline CDR1 is KGHSH and CDR2 is LQKENI. The CDR3 has 18 amino acids. V was pared by 9 bases and J by 4 bases, with 21 bases of the junction left unmatched. CDR3 sequence (DNA): TGTGCCAGTTCCATCACCGGGACAGGGATTTTTCAAGGCTATGGCTACACCTTC. Translation gives CASSITGTGIFQGYGYTF.

This clonotype was found a few times. This chain connects TRBV3-1 to TRBJ1-6; D is uncertain. Per germline, CDR1 LGHDT and CDR2 YNNKEL (reference sequence). V was shortened by 0 bases and J by 0 bases, with 3 bases between the two germline ends. The CDR3 totals 15 residues. The CDR3 nucleotides read TGTGCCAGCAGCCAAGAGAGCTCCTATAATTCACCCCTCCACTTT. Translated, it gives CASSQESSYNSPLHF.

This clonotype was observed a few times. The chain has TRBV6-2 or TRBV6-3 and TRBJ1-5, with D possibly matching TRBD1 (6 bases). Trimming cost V 7 bases and J 5 bases, with 15 bases left between them. CDR1 MNHEY and CDR2 SVGEGT come from the germline V gene. CDR3 length: 14 residues. The CDR3 DNA reads TGTGCCAGCAACCAAGGACAGAACTATCAGCCCCAGCATTTT. It yields the protein CASNQGQNYQPQHF.

In its sample, this clonotype ranks as medium-sized. V and J are TRBV7-2 and TRBJ2-7; no firm D call. The CDR3 length is 16 residues. V lost 4 bases to trimming and J lost 0 bases, with 16 bases between them. Germline CDR1 and CDR2: SGHTA and FQGNSA. The CDR3 is CASSSPGRSPSYEQYF. The CDR3 DNA follows: TGTGCCAGCAGCTCGCCCGGACGGAGCCCCTCCTACGAGCAGTACTTC.

The rearrangement links TRBV7-2 to TRBJ2-5; D is unresolved. The CDR3 extends over 11 amino acids. The V end lost 3 bases, the J end lost 14 bases, and 13 bases lay between the germline ends. Germline lookup yields CDR1 SGHTA and CDR2 FQGNSA. The chain's CDR3 is CASSFRSPTYF. The CDR3 DNA is TGTGCCAGCAGCTTTAGAAGTCCCACATACTTC.

There are a few counts of this clonotype. The V call is TRBV3-1, the J call TRBJ2-2; D gene unclear. The CDR3 contains 14 residues. V lost 3 bases, J lost 5 bases, and 10 bases lay in between. From germline, CDR1 is LGHDT and CDR2 YNNKEL (reference sequence). This chain's CDR3 is CASSQREGTGELFF. The CDR3 nucleotides read TGTGCCAGCAGCCAGAGAGAAGGGACCGGGGAGCTGTTTTTT.

The chain carries TRBV19 and TRBJ2-5; tentative D call: TRBD2 (6 bases). CDR1 is LNHDA and CDR2 is SQIVND in the germline V gene (reference sequence). V was shortened by 3 bases and J by 5 bases, with 10 bases between the two germline ends. This CDR3 is 13 amino acids long. Here the CDR3 reads CASSMEGRETQYF. CDR3 bases: TGTGCCAGTAGTATGGAGGGGCGGGAGACCCAGTACTTC.

This clonotype appeared a few times. This sequence joins TRBV19 and TRBJ1-4; possibly TRBD1 for D (6 bases). CDR1 LNHDA and CDR2 SQIVND come from the germline V gene (reference sequence). This CDR3 contains 14 residues. Trimming removed 8 bases at V and 4 bases at J, with 14 bases between. The CDR3 sequence: CASRQASGNEKLFF. CDR3 DNA sequence: TGTGCCAGTCGACAGGCGAGCGGTAATGAAAAACTGTTTTTT.

The chain employs TRBV7-2 and TRBJ1-1; 12 bases map to TRBD1. The length of the CDR3 is 17 residues. Per germline, CDR1 SGHTA and CDR2 FQGNSA. V trimming: 5 bases; J trimming: 0 bases; junction bases outside the gene matches: 7. The DNA for the CDR3 is TGTGCCAGCAGCCCGGGACAGGGGGCCACCATGAACACTGAAGCTTTCTTT. This encodes CASSPGQGATMNTEAFF.